What follows are 4 T cell receptor beta chains derived from one specimen sequenced in a study of regulatory T cells in long-lasting Graves disease. Combining iRepertoire HTBI primers with Arm-PCR of CDR3 regions, the authors built TCR beta libraries. TCRdb reanalysed the multiplex PCR reads using MiXCR and keeps one entry per CDR3 protein. Of around 470,000 distinct CDR3 sequences listed, less than 15% were seen once; the top ten hold around a sixth. The time point denotes: newly diagnosed GD, antithyroid drugs for less than 3 months. The TCR library was made from RNA extracted from PBMCs. The sample was also linked to a second study, of T cells in Graves' hyperthyroidism and ophthalmopathy.

The specimen comprised peripheral blood mononuclear cells (PBMCs), sampled at new diagnosis, from a patient treated with antithyroid drugs. These receptors were taken from a woman aged 50 to 60 with Graves disease.

J is TRBJ1-6 and V is TRBV10-3; TRBD1 aligns across 12 bases. Germline values: CDR1 ENHRY, CDR2 SYGVKD. This CDR3 is built from 16 residues. J was trimmed by 9 bases and V by 3 bases; bases with no gene match: 6. CDR3 residues: CAISDRDRGRGSPLHF. The CDR3 DNA is TGTGCCATCAGTGATAGGGACAGGGGGCGAGGTTCACCCCTCCACTTT.

This clonotype came up many times. The rearrangement joins TRBV5-1 to TRBJ2-1, with TRBD2 matching 7 bases. Germline CDR1 and CDR2: SGHRS and YFSETQ. V shed 0 bases and J 7 bases; nucleotides not matched to a gene: 7. The CDR3 is made up of 15 amino acids. The CDR3, as DNA: TGCGCCAGCAGCTTGGTGGGGGAGGGCCTAAATGAGCAGTTCTTC. Translated, it gives CASSLVGEGLNEQFF. Full variable domain (rest looked up from reference TRBV5-1 and TRBJ2-1): KAGVTQTPRYLIKTRGQQVTLSCSPISGHRSVSWYQQTPGQGLQFLFEYFSETQRNKGNFPGRFSGRQFSNSRSEMNVSTLELGDSALYLCASSLVGEGLNEQFFGPGTRLTVL.

Many counts were recorded for this clonotype. The V call is TRBV13, the J call TRBJ2-7; 7 nucleotides line up with TRBD1. The trim removed 3 bases at V and 7 bases at J, leaving 6 bases unmatched. There are 13 residues in the CDR3. Germline CDR1 is PRHDT and CDR2 is FYEKMQ (reference sequence). The CDR3, as DNA: TGTGCCAGCAGCTTCCGGACAGGTCCAGAGCAGTACTTC. Translating it yields CASSFRTGPEQYF.

On this clonotype itself: This may be a read error, as it is one base from a much larger clone. The chain carries TRBV3-1 and TRBJ2-7; either TRBD1 or TRBD2 may supply D (5 bases each). The length of the CDR3 is 13 residues. The germline gives CDR1 LGHDT, CDR2 YNNKEL (reference sequence). The CDR3 bases are TGTACCAGCAGTCCAATGGGGGTAGAGGAGCAGTACTTC. This encodes CTSSPMGVEEQYF.